This T cell receptor beta chain was identified in a study of cytomegalovirus exposure and HLA in healthy donors. Study-level results: Some TCR beta chains (around 160 of them) were listed as cytomegalovirus-associated.

V shed 1 base, J shed 5 bases, and the junction held 10 bases outside the gene matches. This CDR3 is 16 amino acids long. Germline lookup yields CDR1 SGHRS and CDR2 YFSETQ. Assay used: immunoSEQ multiplex PCR; TCRdb lists only in-frame clones, some missing. Altogether fewer than 350,000 clones are present, more than 75% being singletons, with the ten largest covering around 0.9%. About this clone: The antigen is undetermined.

This receptor was taken from a young woman in good health and CMV-seronegative. The sample taken for sequencing was PBMCs. V is TRBV5-1 and J is TRBJ2-5, with TRBD2 identical over 8 bases. This CDR3 is CASSLWSSGFAETQYF. DNA for the CDR3: TGCGCCAGCAGCTTGTGGTCTAGCGGGTTTGCGGAGACCCAGTACTTC.